Listed below are T cell receptor beta chains from one sample, sequenced in a study of shared clonotypes between healthy human individuals. Here immunoSEQ multiplex PCR was the method, and the copy in TCRdb shows in-frame clones only, minus some. The repertoire holds over 2,000,000 clones, with 85% to 95% as singletons. The sample taken for sequencing was naive CD8+ T cells from PBMCs. Receptors originate from a man younger than 35 in good health. Some clones in this sample may be carry-over from other donors' samples. The CDR3 runs from the conserved cysteine through the conserved F or W. The D gene is left open where the match is weak. The size field is filled for only some rows; it gives once, few, many or a size class.

J gene,clone size,V gene,D gene,CDR3 DNA,CDR3 protein
TRBJ2-7,-,TRBV7-9,TRBD2,TGTGCCAGCAGCCCTTCCCCCGGACTAGCGAATACCTACTCCGAGCAGTACTTC,CASSPSPGLANTYSEQYF
TRBJ1-3,-,TRBV9,-,TGTGCCAGCAGCGTAGGGGGGACAACCGGAAACACCATATATTTT,CASSVGGTTGNTIYF
TRBJ1-3,-,TRBV5-5,-,TGTGCCAGCAGGCGGGACGGCTCTGGAAACACCATATATTTT,CASRRDGSGNTIYF
TRBJ1-5,-,TRBV28,TRBD1,TGTGCCAGCACCTATCCCGGACAGGGAATGAGCAATCAGCCCCAGCATTTT,CASTYPGQGMSNQPQHF
TRBJ2-7,-,TRBV28,-,TGTGCCAGCAGCCCCTGGGCAGGGTACGAGCAGTACTTC,CASSPWAGYEQYF
TRBJ2-3,once,TRBV27,-,TGTGCCAGCACAGGGGGGTCCGCAGATACGCAGTATTTT,CASTGGSADTQYF
TRBJ2-1,-,TRBV10-2,-,TGCGCCAGCAGTGAGTCCGTCCGCGACCCTGGGAATGAGCAGTTCTTC,CASSESVRDPGNEQFF
TRBJ2-7,-,TRBV6-6,-,TGTGCCAGCAGTGAGGGGAGTGACGAGCAGTACTTC,CASSEGSDEQYF
TRBJ2-2,-,TRBV11-3,-,TGTGCCAGCAGCCCCCCTACGGGCGGGGAGCTGTTTTTT,CASSPPTGGELFF
TRBJ2-2,-,TRBV11-2,TRBD2,TGTGCCAGCAGCTCGCCCCTTTTGCGGGAGGCCGGGGAGCTGTTTTTT,CASSSPLLREAGELFF
TRBJ2-1,-,TRBV4-3,-,TGCGCCAGCAGCCAAGATCCCGACCCAAGCTCCTACAATGAGCAGTTCTTC,CASSQDPDPSSYNEQFF
TRBJ2-7,-,TRBV28,-,TGTGCCAGCCGCACCCGGGACCGCACCTACGAGCAGTACTTC,CASRTRDRTYEQYF
TRBJ1-1,few,TRBV6-6,-,TGTGCCAGCAGTCAGGACGGTACTGAAGCTTTCTTT,CASSQDGTEAFF
TRBJ2-7,-,TRBV10-1,-,TGCGCCAGCAGTGACCCTGGGGACGGAGGCCCATGGCTTGCCTACGAGCAGTACTTC,CASSDPGDGGPWLAYEQYF
TRBJ1-2,-,TRBV7-8,-,TGTGCCAGCAGCTTCGCTTTGGTCTCCCTTTTTAACTATGGCTACACCTTC,CASSFALVSLFNYGYTF
TRBJ1-1,-,TRBV29-1,-,TGCAGCGTTGAAATGGCAGTATACTCTGAAGCTTTCTTT,CSVEMAVYSEAFF
TRBJ2-1,-,TRBV7-9,-,TGTGCCAGCAGCTTAGGACGGGGGATCGGCAATGAGCAGTTCTTC,CASSLGRGIGNEQFF
TRBJ1-1,once,TRBV19,-,TGTGCCAGTACCGCCCTCAACACTGAAGCTTTCTTT,CASTALNTEAFF
TRBJ1-3,-,TRBV27,-,TGTGCCAGCAGCCTCACAGTCTCTGGAAACACCATATATTTT,CASSLTVSGNTIYF
TRBJ1-1,-,TRBV5-1,-,TGCGCCAGCAGCTTGGAATGGGCGGGGGTAAGTTTCATGAACACTGAAGCTTTCTTT,CASSLEWAGVSFMNTEAFF
TRBJ2-2,once,TRBV7-9,-,TGTGCCAGCAGCTTAGTTACGGGGGAACCGAACACCGGGGAGCTGTTTTTT,CASSLVTGEPNTGELFF
TRBJ1-1,once,TRBV30,TRBD1,TGTGCCTGGAGCCCTGGACAGGGGAACACTGAAGCTTTCTTT,CAWSPGQGNTEAFF
TRBJ2-5,-,TRBV7-9,TRBD2,TGTGCCAGCAGCAGGGGGAGTAGCGGGGTAGAGGAGACCCAGTACTTC,CASSRGSSGVEETQYF
TRBJ1-2,-,TRBV7-9,-,TGTGCCAGCAGCTTGGCGGTTTCCTATGGCTACACCTTC,CASSLAVSYGYTF
TRBJ2-7,-,TRBV4-1,-,TGCGCCAGCAGCCAAGATAGAACAGCTAGCGAGCAGTACTTC,CASSQDRTASEQYF
TRBJ1-1,-,TRBV5-1,-,TGCGCCAGCAGCTTGGGCCCAGGGAGCACTGAAGCTTTCTTT,CASSLGPGSTEAFF
TRBJ2-7,-,TRBV10-3,TRBD1,TGTGCCATCAGTGCCCCGGGACAGGGTTCCTACGAGCAGTACTTC,CAISAPGQGSYEQYF
TRBJ2-7,once,TRBV6-1,-,TGTGCCAGCAGTGAAGGGGACATTTTCTACGAGCAGTACTTC,CASSEGDIFYEQYF
TRBJ2-7,-,TRBV19,-,TGTGCCAGTAGTATCACGGCTAGCGCGCCATACGAGCAGTACTTC,CASSITASAPYEQYF
TRBJ2-2,-,TRBV29-1,-,TGCAGCGTTGTCAAACTCACCGGGGAGCTGTTTTTT,CSVVKLTGELFF
TRBJ2-3,-,TRBV28,-,TGTGCCAGCATCAGGCAGGGTCGGGGTTTAAATACGCAGTATTTT,CASIRQGRGLNTQYF
TRBJ2-1,-,TRBV4-3,-,TGCGCCAGCAGCCAAGGGCTCAGGTTGGAGCAGTTCTTC,CASSQGLRLEQFF
TRBJ2-7,once,TRBV27,TRBD2,TGTGCCAGCAGTCTCCGGACTAGCGGGAGCCACGAGCAGTACTTC,CASSLRTSGSHEQYF
TRBJ1-2,-,TRBV9,-,TGTGCCAGCAGCGGGGATAGGGGTAACTATGGCTACACCTTC,CASSGDRGNYGYTF
TRBJ2-1,-,TRBV25-1,-,TGTGCCAGCAGTGAATGGGGAAACAATGAGCAGTTCTTC,CASSEWGNNEQFF
TRBJ1-2,-,TRBV4-2,-,TGTGCCAGCAGCCAAGATTCGGGATGGGGCTACACCTTC,CASSQDSGWGYTF
TRBJ2-7,-,TRBV27,-,TGTGCCAGCAGTTTTTCCGGGTCTTCTTACGAGCAGTACTTC,CASSFSGSSYEQYF
TRBJ2-5,-,TRBV6-1,-,TGTGCCAGCAGTGAGTGGAAGTGGGGAAATCAAGAGACCCAGTACTTC,CASSEWKWGNQETQYF
TRBJ1-4,-,TRBV29-1,-,TGCAGCGTGGTGGCAACTAATGAAAAACTGTTTTTT,CSVVATNEKLFF
TRBJ2-1,-,TRBV18,TRBD2,TGTGCCAGCTCACCGGGACTAGCGGGGAGCTCCTACAATGAGCAGTTCTTC,CASSPGLAGSSYNEQFF
TRBJ2-3,-,TRBV5-4,TRBD2,TGTGCCAGCAGCTTGAGTACGGGAGGGGCAGATACGCAGTATTTT,CASSLSTGGADTQYF
TRBJ2-7,-,TRBV19,TRBD1,TGTGCCAGTAGTGGACAGGTTCACTACGAGCAGTACTTC,CASSGQVHYEQYF
TRBJ2-1,once,TRBV6-4,TRBD2,TGTGCCAGCAGTCCTAGCGGGAGGCCAGGCCTAGGAGGGGGCAATGAGCAGTTCTTC,CASSPSGRPGLGGGNEQFF
TRBJ2-3,-,TRBV6-1,TRBD1,TGTGCCAGCAACAGGGGTTGGATAGATACGCAGTATTTT,CASNRGWIDTQYF
TRBJ2-2,-,TRBV2,-,TGTGCCAGCATACTGTCCGGGGAGCTGTTTTTT,CASILSGELFF
TRBJ1-2,once,TRBV9,-,TGTGCCAGCAGCACCCGGACCCGTACTAACTATGGCTACACCTTC,CASSTRTRTNYGYTF
TRBJ2-5,-,TRBV4-1,-,TGCGCCAGCAGCCAACAACCCACACAAGAGACCCAGTACTTC,CASSQQPTQETQYF
TRBJ1-4,-,TRBV11-2,TRBD1,TGTGCCAGCAGCTTAAACCCCCGGGACAGGGAGGGTGGAAAACTGTTTTTT,CASSLNPRDREGGKLFF
TRBJ2-7,-,TRBV7-9,-,TGTGCCAGCAGCTTAGCGTTTGCAAACCAGCAGTACTTC,CASSLAFANQQYF
TRBJ1-1,few,TRBV2,-,TGTGCCACCCAGAGCTTAAACACTGAAGCTTTCTTT,CATQSLNTEAFF
TRBJ2-5,-,TRBV13,-,TGTGCCAGCAGCTTAGCAGTCAGGAAAGAGACCCAGTACTTC,CASSLAVRKETQYF
TRBJ2-5,-,TRBV7-8,-,TGTGCCAGCAGCCCCTGGACGGGGATCCAAGAGACCCAGTACTTC,CASSPWTGIQETQYF
TRBJ2-2,-,TRBV29-1,TRBD2,TGCAGCGTTGAATTGCGCCTAGCGGGAGCGTCCGGGGAGCTGTTTTTT,CSVELRLAGASGELFF
TRBJ2-3,-,TRBV27,TRBD1,TGTGCCAGCAGTTCAACCAGGGGGTACACAGATACGCAGTATTTT,CASSSTRGYTDTQYF
TRBJ1-2,-,TRBV7-9,-,TGTGCCAGCAGCCTCCAGGCGGGGGGATATGGCTACACCTTC,CASSLQAGGYGYTF
TRBJ2-7,-,TRBV27,-,TGTGCCAGCAGTTTAGTTGGCCCCGGGGAGCAGTACTTC,CASSLVGPGEQYF
TRBJ2-1,-,TRBV6-5,-,TGTGCCAGCAGTTACCCGGGGACAAACAATGAGCAGTTCTTC,CASSYPGTNNEQFF
TRBJ1-2,-,TRBV6-5,TRBD1,TGTGCCAGCAGAGAAATATCTGGGACAGACTATGGCTACACCTTC,CASREISGTDYGYTF
TRBJ2-1,-,TRBV6-5,-,TGTGCCAGCAGTCACGGTGGGGCGCGCGAGCAGTTCTTC,CASSHGGAREQFF
TRBJ2-1,once,TRBV6-6,TRBD1,TGTGCCAGCAGTTACTCTACAGGGGGCAATGAGCAGTTCTTC,CASSYSTGGNEQFF